In this sample, the clone carrying this T cell receptor beta chain turned up a few times. The antigen remains undetermined. In TCRdb, the 5' RACE reads were re-called with MiXCR into one record per CDR3 protein. The sample shows 340,000 or so distinct CDR3 sequences, under 15% of them seen only once. The data were obtained in a study of CD8 T cells in ankylosing spondylitis. General study results and limits: Reports say disease-linked clones showed up significantly more in matched ankylosing spondylitis synovial fluid.

V shed 7 bases and J shed 4 bases, with 13 bases lying between them. The CDR3 has 13 amino acids. Germline loops: CDR1 SNHLY, CDR2 FYNNEI. The receptor's source is a male donor with ankylosing spondylitis or in good health (not recorded which). The rearrangement joins TRBV2 to TRBJ2-5; the D is unclear. Specimen: blood, either unsorted or a sorted T cell fraction (not recorded which). This chain's CDR3 is CASKPASSETQYF. The CDR3 region has the DNA TGTGCCAGCAAGCCAGCGTCGTCAGAGACCCAGTACTTC.